The 4 T cell receptor beta chains listed next were all sequenced from one sample in a study of human T cells and chemical hapten exposure. TCRdb recomputed calls from the RACE reads with MiXCR, one row per CDR3 protein. Here the sample spans 250,000 or so distinct CDR3 sequences, about 8.1% being singletons. Described time point: pre-sensitization, week 0. As for treatment: therapeutic diphenylcyclopropenone sensitization with weekly scalp DPC. The specimen was whole blood, collected in connection with sensitization to the hapten diphenylcyclopropenone (DPC). The source is a woman between 35 and 50 years old with alopecia areata. Some clones in this sample may be carry-over from other donors' samples.

This clonotype was seen a handful of times. This chain uses TRBV7-2 with TRBJ1-5; D call uncertain. This CDR3 spans 17 amino acids. The germline V and J ends were trimmed by 1 base and 0 bases, with 13 bases remaining between them. CDR1 is SGHTA, CDR2 FQGNSA, per germline. This CDR3 reads CASSLGRAGYSNQPQHF. CDR3 bases: TGTGCCAGCAGCTTAGGAAGGGCCGGGTATAGCAATCAGCCCCAGCATTTT.

In its sample, this clonotype was seen many times. The chain carries TRBV6-5 and TRBJ2-5; possible D gene TRBD2, 5 bases. The V gene lost 4 bases and the J gene lost 6 bases, with 12 bases spanning the gap. The CDR3 spans 13 residues. The V gene's germline CDR1 is MNHEY and CDR2 SVGAGI. The CDR3 DNA follows: TGTGCCAGCAGTTCAGCGGCCGGAAAGACCCAGTACTTC. It codes for CASSSAAGKTQYF.

This clonotype occurred a few times. The chain joins TRBV3-1 to TRBJ2-2; TRBD2 might be the D (5 bases). Germline assignment: CDR1 LGHDT and CDR2 YNNKEL (reference sequence). CDR3 length equals 15 residues. Trimming took 5 bases from V and 4 from J, leaving 14 bases between them. The CDR3 coding sequence is TGTGCCAGCAGCTCGCCCGGGGATGGCACCGGGGAGCTGTTTTTT. As protein: CASSSPGDGTGELFF. The variable domain in full, completed from reference TRBV3-1 and TRBJ2-2, reads DTAVSQTPKYLVTQMGNDKSIKCEQNLGHDTMYWYKQDSKKFLKIMFSYNNKELIINETVPNRFSPKSPDKAHLNLHINSLELGDSAVYFCASSSPGDGTGELFFGEGSRLTVL.

This clonotype has ten or more counts. The V call is TRBV7-2, the J call TRBJ2-3; D not resolved. In germline, CDR1 is SGHTA, CDR2 FQGNSA. The CDR3 extends over 15 amino acids. The V end lost 1 base, the J end lost 2 bases, and 10 bases lay between the germline ends. CDR3 nucleotide sequence: TGTGCCAGCAGCTTAGTGCCTCGCCCCACAGATACGCAGTATTTT. Translating it yields CASSLVPRPTDTQYF.